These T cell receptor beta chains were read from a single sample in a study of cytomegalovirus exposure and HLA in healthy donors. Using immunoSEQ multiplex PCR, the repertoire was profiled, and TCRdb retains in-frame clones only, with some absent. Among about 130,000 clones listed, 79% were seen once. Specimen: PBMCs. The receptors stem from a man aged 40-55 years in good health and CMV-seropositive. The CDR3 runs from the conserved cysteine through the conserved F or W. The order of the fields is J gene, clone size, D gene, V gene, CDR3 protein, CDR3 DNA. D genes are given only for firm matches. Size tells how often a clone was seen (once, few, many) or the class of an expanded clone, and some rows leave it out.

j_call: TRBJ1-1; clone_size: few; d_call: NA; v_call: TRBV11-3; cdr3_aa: CASSLGENTEAFF; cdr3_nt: TGTGCCAGCAGCTTAGGCGAGAACACTGAAGCTTTCTTT
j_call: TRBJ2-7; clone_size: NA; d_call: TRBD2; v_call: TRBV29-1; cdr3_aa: CSAAESGSNYEQYF; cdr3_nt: TGCAGCGCCGCGGAGAGCGGGAGTAACTACGAGCAGTACTTC
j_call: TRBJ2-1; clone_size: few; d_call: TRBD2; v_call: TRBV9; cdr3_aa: CASSVGVAGVPNEQFF; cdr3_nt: TGTGCCAGCAGCGTAGGTGTAGCGGGAGTTCCCAATGAGCAGTTCTTC
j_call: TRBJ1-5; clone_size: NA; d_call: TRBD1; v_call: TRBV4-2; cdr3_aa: CASSRTGVWDQPQHF; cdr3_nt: TGTGCCAGCAGCCGAACAGGGGTTTGGGATCAGCCCCAGCATTTT
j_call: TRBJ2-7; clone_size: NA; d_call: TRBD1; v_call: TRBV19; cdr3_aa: CAGSKDRGLRDEQYF; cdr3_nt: TGTGCCGGTAGTAAGGACAGGGGGCTCCGGGACGAGCAGTACTTC
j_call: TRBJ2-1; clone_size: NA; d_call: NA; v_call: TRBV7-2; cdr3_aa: CASSTGLLNEQFF; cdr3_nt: TGTGCCAGCAGCACGGGACTCCTCAATGAGCAGTTCTTC
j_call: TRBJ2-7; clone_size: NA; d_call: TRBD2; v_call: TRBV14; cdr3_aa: CASSPRLAGSGGEQYF; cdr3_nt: TGTGCCAGCAGCCCCCGGCTAGCGGGATCCGGGGGCGAGCAGTACTTC
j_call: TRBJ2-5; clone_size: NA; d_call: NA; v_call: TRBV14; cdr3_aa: CASSRQVQETQYF; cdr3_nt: TGTGCCAGCAGCCGACAGGTTCAAGAGACCCAGTACTTC
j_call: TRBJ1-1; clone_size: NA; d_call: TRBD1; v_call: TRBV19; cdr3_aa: CASSIDLEGAAEAFF; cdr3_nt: TGTGCCAGTAGTATAGATCTTGAGGGGGCGGCTGAAGCTTTCTTT
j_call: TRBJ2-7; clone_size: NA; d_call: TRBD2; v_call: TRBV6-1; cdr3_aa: CASSEAQGLEGFEQYF; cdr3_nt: TGTGCCAGCAGTGAAGCGCAGGGACTAGAGGGCTTCGAGCAGTACTTC
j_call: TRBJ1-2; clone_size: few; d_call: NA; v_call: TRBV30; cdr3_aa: CAWNTPGQGRHSGYTF; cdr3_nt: TGTGCCTGGAACACCCCCGGGCAGGGCAGGCACAGTGGCTACACCTTC
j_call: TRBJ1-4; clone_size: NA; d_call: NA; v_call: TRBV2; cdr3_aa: CATNYRANEKLFF; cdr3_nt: TGTGCCACCAATTACAGGGCGAATGAAAAACTGTTTTTT
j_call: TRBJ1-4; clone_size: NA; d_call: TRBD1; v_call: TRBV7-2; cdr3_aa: CASSLVAGGSGKLFF; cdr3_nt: TGTGCCAGCAGCTTAGTAGCAGGGGGAAGCGGAAAACTGTTTTTT
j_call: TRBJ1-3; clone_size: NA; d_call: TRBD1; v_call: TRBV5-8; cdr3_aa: CASSLYRGDSGNTIYF; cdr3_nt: TGTGCCAGCAGCTTGTACAGGGGCGACTCTGGAAACACCATATATTTT
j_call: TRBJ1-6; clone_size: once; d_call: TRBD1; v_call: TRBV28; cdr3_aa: CASRRQGAVFSPLHF; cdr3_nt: TGTGCCAGCAGAAGACAGGGAGCGGTCTTTTCACCCCTCCACTTT
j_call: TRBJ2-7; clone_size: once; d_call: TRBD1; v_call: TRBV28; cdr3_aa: CASERQGHTYEQYF; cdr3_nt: TGTGCCAGCGAACGACAGGGTCATACCTACGAGCAGTACTTC
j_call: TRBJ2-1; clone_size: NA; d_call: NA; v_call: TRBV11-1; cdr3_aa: CASSFRSDSVTYNEQFF; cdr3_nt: TGTGCCAGCAGCTTCCGTTCTGACAGCGTAACCTACAATGAGCAGTTCTTC
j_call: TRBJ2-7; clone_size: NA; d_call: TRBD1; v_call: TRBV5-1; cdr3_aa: CASSVNRGHERYF; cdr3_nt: TGCGCCAGCAGCGTAAACAGGGGCCACGAGCGGTACTTC
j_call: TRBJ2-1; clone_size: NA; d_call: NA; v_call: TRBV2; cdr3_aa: CASRRGYEQFF; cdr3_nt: TGTGCCAGCAGGCGGGGATATGAGCAGTTCTTC
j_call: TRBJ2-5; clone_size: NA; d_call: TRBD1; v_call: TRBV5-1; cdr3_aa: CASSLDGQGGETQYF; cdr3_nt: TGCGCCAGCAGCTTGGATGGACAGGGGGGAGAGACCCAGTACTTC
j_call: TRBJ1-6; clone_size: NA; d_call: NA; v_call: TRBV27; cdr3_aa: CASRPTAGLNSPLHF; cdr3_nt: TGTGCCAGCAGGCCCACCGCAGGGTTAAATTCACCCCTCCACTTT
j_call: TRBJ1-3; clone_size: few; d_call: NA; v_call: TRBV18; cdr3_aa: CASSPPNIPGNTIYF; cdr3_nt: TGTGCCAGCTCACCCCCCAACATCCCTGGAAACACCATATATTTT
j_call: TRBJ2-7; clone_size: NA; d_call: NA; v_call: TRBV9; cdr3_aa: CASSSTGSYEQYF; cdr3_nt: TGTGCCAGCAGCTCCACCGGCTCCTACGAGCAGTACTTC
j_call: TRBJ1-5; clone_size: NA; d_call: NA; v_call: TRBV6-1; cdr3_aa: CASSRQVASNQPQHF; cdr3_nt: TGTGCCAGCAGTAGACAGGTAGCAAGCAATCAGCCCCAGCATTTT
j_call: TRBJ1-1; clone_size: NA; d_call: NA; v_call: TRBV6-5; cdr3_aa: CASSYGRDTEAFF; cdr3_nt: TGTGCCAGCAGTTACGGCAGGGACACTGAAGCTTTCTTT
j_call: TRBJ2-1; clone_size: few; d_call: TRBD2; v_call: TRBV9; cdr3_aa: CASSVGGRAGYNEQFF; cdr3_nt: TGTGCCAGCAGCGTAGGAGGGAGGGCCGGCTACAATGAGCAGTTCTTC
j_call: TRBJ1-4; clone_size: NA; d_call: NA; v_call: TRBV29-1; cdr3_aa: CSVGGRGGIVKLFF; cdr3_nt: TGCAGCGTTGGGGGAAGGGGGGGAATCGTAAAACTGTTTTTT
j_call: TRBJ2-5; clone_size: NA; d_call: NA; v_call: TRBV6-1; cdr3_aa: CASLRGSQETQYF; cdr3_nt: TGTGCCAGCCTGCGGGGCAGCCAAGAGACCCAGTACTTC
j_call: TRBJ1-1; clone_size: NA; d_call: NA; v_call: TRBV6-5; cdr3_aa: CASSYRTANTEAFF; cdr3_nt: TGTGCCAGCAGTTACAGGACAGCGAACACTGAAGCTTTCTTT
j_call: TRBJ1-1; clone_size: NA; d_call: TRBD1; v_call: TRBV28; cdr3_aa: CASSGQDVGHTEAFF; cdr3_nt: TGTGCCAGCAGCGGACAGGATGTAGGGCACACTGAAGCTTTCTTT
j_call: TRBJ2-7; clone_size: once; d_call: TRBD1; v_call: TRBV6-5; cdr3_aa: CASSYPDRENDEQYF; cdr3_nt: TGTGCCAGCAGTTACCCTGACAGGGAAAATGACGAGCAGTACTTC
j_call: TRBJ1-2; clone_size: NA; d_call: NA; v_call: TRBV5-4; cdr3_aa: CASSPPGGQDGYTF; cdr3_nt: TGTGCCAGCAGCCCGCCGGGGGGGCAGGATGGCTACACCTTC
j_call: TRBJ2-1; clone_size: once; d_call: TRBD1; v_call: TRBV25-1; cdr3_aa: CASSESQGAGDEQFF; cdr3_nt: TGTGCCAGCAGTGAATCCCAGGGGGCGGGTGATGAGCAGTTCTTC
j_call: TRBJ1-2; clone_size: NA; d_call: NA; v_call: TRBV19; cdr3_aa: CASRTRGSSNYGHTF; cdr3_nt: TGTGCCAGTAGGACGAGGGGGAGTTCTAACTATGGCCACACCTTC
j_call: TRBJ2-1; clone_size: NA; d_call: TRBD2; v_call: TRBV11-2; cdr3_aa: CASRVGRSPNNEQFF; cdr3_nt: TGTGCCAGCCGGGTCGGGAGGTCACCTAACAATGAGCAGTTCTTC
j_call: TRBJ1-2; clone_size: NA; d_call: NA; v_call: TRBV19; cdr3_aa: CASSIGQMRGGYTF; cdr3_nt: TGTGCCAGTAGTATAGGACAGATGCGTGGAGGCTACACCTTC
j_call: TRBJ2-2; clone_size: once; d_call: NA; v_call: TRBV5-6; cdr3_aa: CASSFGGTNTGELFF; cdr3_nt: TGTGCCAGCAGCTTTGGCGGGACGAACACCGGGGAGCTGTTTTTT
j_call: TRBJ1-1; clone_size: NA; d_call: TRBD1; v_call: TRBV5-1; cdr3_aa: CASSSDRVTEAFF; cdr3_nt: TGCGCCAGCAGCTCCGACAGGGTTACAGAAGCTTTCTTT
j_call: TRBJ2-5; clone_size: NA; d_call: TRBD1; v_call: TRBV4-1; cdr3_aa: CASSQNTGGEETQYF; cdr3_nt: TGCGCCAGCAGCCAAAATACAGGGGGCGAAGAGACCCAGTACTTC
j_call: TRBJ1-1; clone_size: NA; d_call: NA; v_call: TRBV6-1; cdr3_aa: CASSDKGGTEAFF; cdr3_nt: TGTGCCAGCAGTGACAAAGGGGGCACTGAAGCTTTCTTT
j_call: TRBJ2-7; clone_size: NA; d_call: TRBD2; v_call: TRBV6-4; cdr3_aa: CASSRTSGRSEQYF; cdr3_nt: TGTGCCAGCAGCCGGACTAGCGGGAGATCCGAGCAGTACTTC